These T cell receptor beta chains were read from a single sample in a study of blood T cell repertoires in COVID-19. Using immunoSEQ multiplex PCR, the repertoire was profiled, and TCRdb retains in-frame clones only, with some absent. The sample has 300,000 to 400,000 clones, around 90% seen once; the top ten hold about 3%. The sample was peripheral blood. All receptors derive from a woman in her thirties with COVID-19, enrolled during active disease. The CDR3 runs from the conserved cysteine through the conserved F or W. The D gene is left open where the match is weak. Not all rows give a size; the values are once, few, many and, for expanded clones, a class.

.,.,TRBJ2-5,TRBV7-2,CASSPTYAAKETQYF,TGTGCCAGCAGCCCCACCTACGCGGCGAAAGAGACCCAGTACTTC
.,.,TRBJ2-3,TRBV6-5,CASSYSGTDTQYF,TGTGCCAGCAGTTATTCCGGCACAGATACGCAGTATTTT
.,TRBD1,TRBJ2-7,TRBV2,CASSPVGTVFEQYF,TGTGCCAGCAGTCCCGTCGGGACAGTTTTCGAGCAGTACTTC
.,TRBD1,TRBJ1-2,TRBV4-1,CASRRQGVYYGYTF,TGCGCCAGCAGACGACAGGGGGTTTACTATGGCTACACCTTC
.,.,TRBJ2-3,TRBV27,CASFGNSPDTQYF,TGTGCCAGCTTCGGGAACTCACCCGATACGCAGTATTTT
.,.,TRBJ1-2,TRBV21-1,CASSALRGYDYGYTF,TGTGCCAGCAGCGCTCTCAGGGGGTATGACTATGGCTACACCTTC
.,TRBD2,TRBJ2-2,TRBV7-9,CASSLRYQGLAGNTGELFF,TGTGCCAGCAGCCTAAGGTACCAGGGACTAGCGGGAAACACCGGGGAGCTGTTTTTT
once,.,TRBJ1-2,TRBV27,CASSQLGGGYTF,TGTGCCAGCAGCCAATTAGGGGGAGGCTACACCTTC
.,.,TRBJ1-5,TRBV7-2,CASSLDDRTNQPQHF,TGTGCCAGCAGCTTAGACGACAGGACCAATCAGCCCCAGCATTTT
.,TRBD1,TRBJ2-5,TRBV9,CASSVATGEYQETQYF,TGTGCCAGCAGCGTAGCCACAGGGGAGTACCAAGAGACCCAGTACTTC
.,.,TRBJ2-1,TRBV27,CASKKPGLYTDEQFF,TGTGCCAGCAAAAAGCCGGGACTGTATACCGATGAGCAGTTCTTC
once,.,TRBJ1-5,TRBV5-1,CASSLEAGGNQPQHF,TGCGCCAGCAGCTTGGAAGCAGGGGGCAATCAGCCCCAGCATTTT
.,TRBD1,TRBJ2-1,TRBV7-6,CASSSGQGDIF,TGTGCCAGCAGCTCGGGACAGGGGGACATCTTC
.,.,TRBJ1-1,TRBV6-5,CASRRERQVTEAFF,TGTGCCAGCAGGAGGGAGCGCCAGGTCACTGAAGCTTTCTTT
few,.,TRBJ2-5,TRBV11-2,CASSLDRGSVTQYF,TGTGCCAGCAGCTTAGATAGGGGTTCCGTGACCCAGTACTTC
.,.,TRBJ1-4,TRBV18,CASSPFAPTATTNEKLFF,TGTGCCAGCTCACCTTTTGCGCCGACAGCCACAACTAATGAAAAACTGTTTTTT
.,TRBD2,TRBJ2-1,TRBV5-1,CASRLGTSDNEQFF,TGCGCCAGCAGATTGGGGACTAGCGACAATGAGCAGTTCTTC
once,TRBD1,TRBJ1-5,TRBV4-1,CASSLEGGGQPQHF,TGCGCCAGCAGCCTAGAAGGGGGCGGTCAGCCCCAGCATTTT
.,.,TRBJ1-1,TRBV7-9,CASSLAEGLNTEAFF,TGTGCCAGCAGCTTAGCCGAGGGTTTGAACACTGAAGCTTTCTTT
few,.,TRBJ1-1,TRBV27,CASSWGENTEAFF,TGTGCCAGCAGTTGGGGAGAAAACACTGAAGCTTTCTTT
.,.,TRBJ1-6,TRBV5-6,CASSSDTNSPLHF,TGTGCCAGCAGCTCGGACACTAATTCACCCCTCCACTTT
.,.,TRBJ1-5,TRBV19,CASSQGSQPQHF,TGTGCCAGTTCTCAGGGAAGTCAGCCCCAGCATTTT
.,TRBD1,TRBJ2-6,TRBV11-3,CASHSGTGWSGANVLTF,TGTGCCAGTCACTCCGGGACAGGGTGGTCAGGGGCCAACGTCCTGACTTTC
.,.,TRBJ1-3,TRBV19,CASSIAGRSGNTIYF,TGTGCCAGTAGTATAGCCGGGAGATCTGGAAACACCATATATTTT
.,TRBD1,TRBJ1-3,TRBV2,CASSPFSPDRVSGNTIYF,TGTGCCAGCAGTCCGTTTTCTCCGGACAGGGTCTCTGGAAACACCATATATTTT
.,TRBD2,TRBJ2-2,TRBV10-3,CAARTSGGANTGELFF,TGTGCCGCCAGGACTAGCGGGGGGGCGAACACCGGGGAGCTGTTTTTT
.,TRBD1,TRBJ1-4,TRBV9,CASSLTGGNEKLFF,TGTGCCAGCAGCCTCACAGGGGGGAATGAAAAACTGTTTTTT
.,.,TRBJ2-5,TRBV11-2,CASSPVGQGRRETQYF,TGTGCCAGCAGCCCGGTGGGGCAGGGAAGGAGAGAGACCCAGTACTTC
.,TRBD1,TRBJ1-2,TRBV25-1,CASSEPGQGYGYTF,TGTGCCAGCAGTGAACCGGGACAGGGGTATGGCTACACCTTC
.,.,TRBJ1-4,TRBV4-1,CASSLSAGANEKLFF,TGCGCCAGCAGCCTTTCCGCAGGGGCTAATGAAAAACTGTTTTTT
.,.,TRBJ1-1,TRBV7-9,CASTMAGVGTEAFF,TGTGCCAGCACCATGGCCGGGGTGGGCACTGAAGCTTTCTTT
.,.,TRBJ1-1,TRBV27,CASSLSGREAFF,TGTGCCAGCAGTTTATCGGGCAGAGAAGCTTTCTTT
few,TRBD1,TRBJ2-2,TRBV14,CASSLRQGAKLGELFF,TGTGCCAGCAGCCTCAGACAGGGGGCGAAGTTGGGGGAGCTGTTTTTT
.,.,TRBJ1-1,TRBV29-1,CSVGGQRMNTEAFF,TGCAGCGTTGGAGGCCAGAGGATGAACACTGAAGCTTTCTTT
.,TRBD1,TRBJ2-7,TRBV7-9,CASSPPQGQGIGEQYF,TGTGCCAGCAGCCCCCCTCAGGGACAGGGCATAGGGGAGCAGTACTTC
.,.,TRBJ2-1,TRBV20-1,CSAGGPLDYNEQFF,TGCAGTGCTGGTGGACCACTAGACTACAATGAGCAGTTCTTC
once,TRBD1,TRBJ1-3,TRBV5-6,CASSLYRTGTGGNTIYF,TGTGCCAGCAGCTTGTATCGGACAGGGACGGGTGGAAACACCATATATTTT
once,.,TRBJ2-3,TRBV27,CASSSDFQADTQYF,TGTGCCAGCAGTTCCGATTTCCAAGCGGATACGCAGTATTTT
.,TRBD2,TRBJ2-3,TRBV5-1,CASSLAGGSDTQYF,TGCGCCAGCAGCTTGGCGGGAGGATCAGATACGCAGTATTTT
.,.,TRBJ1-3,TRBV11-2,CASSLAPAETGNTIYF,TGTGCCAGCAGCTTAGCCCCTGCCGAGACTGGAAACACCATATATTTT
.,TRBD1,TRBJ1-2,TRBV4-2,CASSQDSIPGQENGYTF,TGTGCCAGCAGCCAAGATTCTATCCCGGGACAGGAGAACGGCTACACCTTC
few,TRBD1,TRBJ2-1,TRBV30,CAWSEGALNEQFF,TGTGCCTGGAGTGAGGGGGCCCTGAATGAGCAGTTCTTC
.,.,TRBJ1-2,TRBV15,CATSRDGRDLYGYTF,TGTGCCACCAGCAGAGATGGCAGGGATCTATATGGCTACACCTTC
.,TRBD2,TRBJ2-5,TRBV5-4,CASSLGGASGQETQYF,TGTGCCAGCAGCTTAGGCGGGGCTAGCGGGCAAGAGACCCAGTACTTC
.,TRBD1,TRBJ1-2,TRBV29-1,CSVAGGAYRDGYTF,TGCAGCGTCGCAGGGGGCGCTTACCGAGATGGCTACACCTTC
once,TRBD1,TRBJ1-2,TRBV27,CASSLTGGSGYGYTF,TGTGCCAGCAGTTTAACAGGGGGCTCGGGCTATGGCTACACCTTC
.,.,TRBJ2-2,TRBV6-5,CASSYSIQLTGELFF,TGTGCCAGCAGTTACTCGATACAGCTCACCGGGGAGCTGTTTTTT
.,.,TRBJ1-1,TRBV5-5,CASSLAGHNTEAFF,TGTGCCAGCAGCTTGGCTGGACACAACACTGAAGCTTTCTTT
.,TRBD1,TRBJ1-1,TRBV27,CASSPGTGGYTEAFF,TGTGCCAGCAGTCCAGGGACAGGGGGTTACACTGAAGCTTTCTTT
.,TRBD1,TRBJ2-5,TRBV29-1,CSVSPGQGMETQYF,TGCAGCGTTTCACCGGGACAGGGGATGGAGACCCAGTACTTC
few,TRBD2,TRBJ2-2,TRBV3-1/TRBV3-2,CASGTSGVTGELFF,TGTGCCAGCGGGACTAGCGGGGTTACCGGGGAGCTGTTTTTT
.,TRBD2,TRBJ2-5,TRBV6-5,CASSLAGGGETQYF,TGTGCCAGCAGTCTAGCGGGAGGAGGAGAGACCCAGTACTTC
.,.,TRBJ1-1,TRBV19,CASRGQRETEAFF,TGTGCCAGTAGAGGGCAGAGGGAGACTGAAGCTTTCTTT
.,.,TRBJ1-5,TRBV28,CASGLSVDYSNQPQHF,TGTGCCAGCGGACTGTCGGTCGATTATAGCAATCAGCCCCAGCATTTT
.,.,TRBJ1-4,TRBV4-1,CASSYRVTNEKLFF,TGCGCCAGCAGCTACAGGGTTACTAATGAAAAACTGTTTTTT
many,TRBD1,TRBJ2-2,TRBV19,CASSLGTVNTGELFF,TGTGCCAGTAGTCTGGGGACAGTTAACACCGGGGAGCTGTTTTTT
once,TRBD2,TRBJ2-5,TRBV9,CASSVESGSRAERETQYF,TGTGCCAGCAGCGTAGAGAGCGGGAGTCGAGCAGAAAGAGAGACCCAGTACTTC
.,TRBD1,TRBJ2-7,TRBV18,CASSSPGQRAYEQYF,TGTGCCAGCTCTTCCCCGGGACAGAGAGCCTACGAGCAGTACTTC